This T cell receptor beta chain was sequenced for a study of shared clonotypes between healthy human individuals. Study-wide context: Per-donor plates numbered three CD4 naive, three CD4 memory, two CD8 naive and one CD8 memory. Study outcomes and limitations: Among the subsets, naive ones generally showed larger estimated richness than memory ones. Relative to clonotypes present in all four donors, those not shared had lower generation probabilities.

The CDR3 runs 13 residues. CDR1 is SQVTM and CDR2 is ANQGSEA in the germline V gene. The trim removed 4 bases at V and 2 bases at J, leaving 5 bases unmatched. In the case of this clone: The antigen is unknown.

The repertoire was sequenced with immunoSEQ multiplex PCR; TCRdb's copy has only in-frame clones and lacks some. The sample includes some 2 million clones, approximately 94% seen only once; the top ten take under 1.5%. CD45RO-negative CD8 cells positively selected for CCR7 made up the naive population, which excluded terminally differentiated effector memory CD45RA+ cells. The V call is TRBV29-1, the J call TRBJ2-7, with 7 bases identical to TRBD2. The sequence came from a man between 18 and 29 years old in good health. Sequenced material: naive CD8+ T cells sorted from blood. The CDR3 loop is CSVVRLATYEQYF. The CDR3 DNA reads as TGCAGCGTTGTAAGACTAGCAACCTACGAGCAGTACTTC.